This TCR beta chain emerged from a study of T cell responses to AZD1222 COVID-19 vaccine. Repertoires were generated with immunoSEQ multiplex PCR, while TCRdb's copy carries only in-frame clones and drops some. Of 150,000 or so clones listed, 88% were seen once; the top ten hold around 5.5%. Study conclusions and caveats: White British people made up most donors, females outnumbered males, and clonal diversity was possibly underestimated. The study identified only five to seven AZD1222 recipients as seropositive at baseline. Breadth and depth of Spike-specific TCRs rose after two AZD1222 doses. Vaccine-associated CD4 TCRs ranged over spike, dominating at 160-218 and 743-854.

Turning to this clone: The target antigen is unknown.

Germline values: CDR1 SGHTA, CDR2 FQGNSA. The CDR3 runs to 14 residues. V was clipped by 5 bases and J by 4 bases; unmatched bases: 5. The material was peripheral blood, obtained on day 0 of AZD1222 vaccination. The TCR sequence derives from an adult in good health. This sequence joins TRBV7-2 and TRBJ1-2; 9 bases agree with TRBD1. CDR3 in amino acids: CASSVGTGRYGYTF. For the CDR3, the DNA is TGTGCCAGCAGCGTCGGGACAGGGCGCTATGGCTACACCTTC.